This TCR beta chain was obtained from a study of identical twins. Study conclusions and caveats: Invariant MAIT and iNKT cells are populations that could partly confound zero-insertion analyses.

A universal primer site arose from template switching, and cDNA bore unique molecular identifiers. MiXCR, run by TCRdb on the 5' RACE reads, gives a single entry per CDR3 protein. Of around 960,000 distinct CDR3 sequences in the sample, around 12% were seen once. As concerns this clonotype: Its specificity is unknown.

V shed 6 bases and J 10 bases; nucleotides not matched to a gene: 10. This CDR3 comprises 14 residues. These data were also reused for a study on yellow fever vaccine responses in identical twins.

This TCR was sampled from a woman between 18 and 30 years old in good health. The sample taken for sequencing was PBMCs. The chain has TRBV12-3 or TRBV12-4 and TRBJ1-4; 8 bases agree with TRBD1. The CDR3 region is CASSMDREGRKLFF. The CDR3, as DNA: TGTGCCAGCAGCATGGACAGGGAGGGCCGAAAACTGTTTTTT.